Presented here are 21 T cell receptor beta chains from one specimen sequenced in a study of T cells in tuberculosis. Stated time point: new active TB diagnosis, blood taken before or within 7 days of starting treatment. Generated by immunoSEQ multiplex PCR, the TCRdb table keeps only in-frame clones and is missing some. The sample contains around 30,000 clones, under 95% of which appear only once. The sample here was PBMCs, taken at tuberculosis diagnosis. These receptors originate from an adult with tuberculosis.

The CDR3 DNA sequence: TGTGCCAGCAGCCCTTTGACTAGCGGGGGTTACGAGCAGTACTTC. Translating gives CASSPLTSGGYEQYF. The gene calls are TRBV7-9 and TRBJ2-7; 12 positions agree with TRBD2. The CDR3 loop spans 15 amino acids. The germline V gene encodes CDR1 SEHNR and CDR2 FQNEAQ (reference sequence). V was clipped by 5 bases and J by 4 bases; unmatched bases: 6.

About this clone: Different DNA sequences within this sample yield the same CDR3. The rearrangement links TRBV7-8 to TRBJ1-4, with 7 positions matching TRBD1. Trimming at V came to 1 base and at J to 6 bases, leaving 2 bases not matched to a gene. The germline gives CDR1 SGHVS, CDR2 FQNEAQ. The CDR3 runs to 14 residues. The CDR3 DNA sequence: TGTGCCAGCAGCTTAGGACAGGGCCATGAAAAACTGTTTTTT. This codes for CASSLGQGHEKLFF.

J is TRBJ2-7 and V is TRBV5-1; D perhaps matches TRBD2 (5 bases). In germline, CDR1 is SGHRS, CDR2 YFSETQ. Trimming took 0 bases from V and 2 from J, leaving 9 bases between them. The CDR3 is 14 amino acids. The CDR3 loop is CASSLASGAYEQYF. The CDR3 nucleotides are TGCGCCAGCAGCTTGGCCTCCGGGGCCTACGAGCAGTACTTC. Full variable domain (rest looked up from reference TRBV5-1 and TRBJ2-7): KAGVTQTPRYLIKTRGQQVTLSCSPISGHRSVSWYQQTPGQGLQFLFEYFSETQRNKGNFPGRFSGRQFSNSRSEMNVSTLELGDSALYLCASSLASGAYEQYFGPGTRLTVT.

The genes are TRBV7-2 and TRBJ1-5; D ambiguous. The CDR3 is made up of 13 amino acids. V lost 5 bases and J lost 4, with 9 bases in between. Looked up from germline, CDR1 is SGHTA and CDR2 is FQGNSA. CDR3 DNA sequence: TGTGCCAGCAGCCTAGAGCATAATCAGCCCCAGCATTTT. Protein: CASSLEHNQPQHF. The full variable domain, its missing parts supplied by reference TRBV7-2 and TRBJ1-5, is GAGVSQSPSNKVTEKGKDVELRCDPISGHTALYWYRQSLGQGLEFLIYFQGNSAPDKSGLPSDRFSAERTGGSVSTLTIQRTQQEDSAVYLCASSLEHNQPQHFGDGTRLSIL.

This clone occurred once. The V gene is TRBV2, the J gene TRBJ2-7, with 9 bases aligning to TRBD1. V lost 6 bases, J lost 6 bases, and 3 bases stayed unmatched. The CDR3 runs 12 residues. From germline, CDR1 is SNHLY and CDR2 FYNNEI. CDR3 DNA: TGTGCCAGCAGGGGACAGGGCGGCGAGCAGTACTTC. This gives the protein CASRGQGGEQYF.

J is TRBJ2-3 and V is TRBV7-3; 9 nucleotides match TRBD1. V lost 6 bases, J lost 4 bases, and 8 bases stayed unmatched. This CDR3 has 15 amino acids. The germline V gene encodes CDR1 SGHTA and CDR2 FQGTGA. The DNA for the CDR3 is TGTGCCAGCAGTTTGGGACAGGGAGGGGCAGATACGCAGTATTTT. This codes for CASSLGQGGADTQYF.

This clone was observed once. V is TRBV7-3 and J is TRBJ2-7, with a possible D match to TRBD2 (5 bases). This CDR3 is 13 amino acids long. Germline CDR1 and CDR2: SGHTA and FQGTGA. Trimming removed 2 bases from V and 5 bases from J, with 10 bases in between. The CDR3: CASSLALAHEQYF. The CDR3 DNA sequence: TGTGCCAGCAGCTTAGCCCTAGCCCACGAGCAGTACTTC.

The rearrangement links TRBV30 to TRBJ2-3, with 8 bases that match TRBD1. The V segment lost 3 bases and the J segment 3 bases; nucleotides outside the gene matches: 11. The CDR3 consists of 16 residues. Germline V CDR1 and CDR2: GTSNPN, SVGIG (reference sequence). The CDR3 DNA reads TGTGCCTGGAGCGCTGGGACAGGACAGGTTACAGATACGCAGTATTTT. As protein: CAWSAGTGQVTDTQYF.

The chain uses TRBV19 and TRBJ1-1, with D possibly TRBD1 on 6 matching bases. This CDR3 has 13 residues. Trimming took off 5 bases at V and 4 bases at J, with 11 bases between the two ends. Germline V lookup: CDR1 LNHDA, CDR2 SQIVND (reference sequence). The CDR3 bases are TGTGCCAGTAGTGTCAGGGGTACCACTGAAGCTTTCTTT. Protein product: CASSVRGTTEAFF.

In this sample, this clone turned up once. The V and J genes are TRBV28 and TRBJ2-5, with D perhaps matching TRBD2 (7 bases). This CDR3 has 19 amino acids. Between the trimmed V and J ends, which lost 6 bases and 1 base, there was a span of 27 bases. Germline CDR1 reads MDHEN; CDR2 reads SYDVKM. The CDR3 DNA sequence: TGTGCCAGCAGCCCCGGATCATTGAACGCTCGGGGGGCCCAAGAGACCCAGTACTTC. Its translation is CASSPGSLNARGAQETQYF.

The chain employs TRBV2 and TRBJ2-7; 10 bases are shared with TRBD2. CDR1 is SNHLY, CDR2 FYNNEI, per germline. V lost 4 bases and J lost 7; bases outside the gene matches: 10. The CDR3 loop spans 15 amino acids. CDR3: CASSGGSGRQGEQYF. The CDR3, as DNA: TGTGCCAGCAGTGGTGGTAGCGGGAGGCAGGGGGAGCAGTACTTC.

The CDR3 sequence is CASSLEAAGAHFYGYTF. CDR3 nucleotides: TGTGCCAGCAGCTTAGAGGCAGCGGGGGCCCATTTTTATGGCTACACCTTC. This rearrangement joins TRBV7-9 to TRBJ1-2, with a possible D match to TRBD1 (6 bases). With 1 base removed from V and 5 bases from J, the gap between germline ends came to 20 bases. The CDR3 runs to 17 residues. From germline, CDR1 is SEHNR and CDR2 FQNEAQ (reference sequence).

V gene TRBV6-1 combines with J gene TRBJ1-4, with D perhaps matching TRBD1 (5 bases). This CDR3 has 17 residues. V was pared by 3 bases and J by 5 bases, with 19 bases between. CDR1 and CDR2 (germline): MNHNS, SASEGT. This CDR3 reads CASSEWDLGTANEKLFF. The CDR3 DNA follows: TGTGCCAGCAGTGAGTGGGACTTGGGGACGGCGAATGAAAAACTGTTTTTT.

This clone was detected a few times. Here the CDR3 DNA reads TGTGCCAGTATAGGGACAGATTTTCTCGAGACCCAGTACTTC. It is translated as CASIGTDFLETQYF. The rearrangement joins TRBV19 to TRBJ2-5, with 7 bases lining up with TRBD1. The ends lost 7 bases at V and 5 bases at J; junction bases unmatched: 10. Germline V CDR1 and CDR2: LNHDA, SQIVND (reference sequence). The CDR3 runs 14 residues.

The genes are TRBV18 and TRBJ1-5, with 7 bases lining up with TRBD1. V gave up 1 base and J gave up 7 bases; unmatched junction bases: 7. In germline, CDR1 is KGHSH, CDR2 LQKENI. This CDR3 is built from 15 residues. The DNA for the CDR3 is TGTGCCAGCTCACCACGTTCTGGCAGGGGGCAGCCCCAGCATTTT. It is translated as CASSPRSGRGQPQHF.

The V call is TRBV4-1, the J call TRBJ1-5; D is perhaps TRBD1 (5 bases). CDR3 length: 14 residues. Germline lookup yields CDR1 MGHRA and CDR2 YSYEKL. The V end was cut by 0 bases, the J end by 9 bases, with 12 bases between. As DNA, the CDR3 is TGCGCCAGCAGCCAAGAGGGGGAGGGGAGGCCCCAGCATTTT. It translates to CASSQEGEGRPQHF.

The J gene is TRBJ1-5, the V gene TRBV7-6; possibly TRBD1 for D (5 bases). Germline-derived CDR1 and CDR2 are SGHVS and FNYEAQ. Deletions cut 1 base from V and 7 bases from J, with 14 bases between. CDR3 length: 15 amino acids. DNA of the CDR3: TGTGCCAGCAGCTTAGGAGTACAAGCAGGGCAGCCCCAGCATTTT. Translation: CASSLGVQAGQPQHF.

This chain's CDR3 is CASRTSAQSGANVLTF. The CDR3, as DNA: TGTGCCAGCAGGACTAGCGCGCAATCTGGGGCCAACGTCCTGACTTTC. The chain is built from TRBV2 and TRBJ2-6, with TRBD2 matching over 8 bases. Germline lookup yields CDR1 SNHLY and CDR2 FYNNEI. The CDR3 covers 16 residues. The V gene end was trimmed by 6 bases and the J gene end by 1 base; junction bases not matched to a gene: 5.

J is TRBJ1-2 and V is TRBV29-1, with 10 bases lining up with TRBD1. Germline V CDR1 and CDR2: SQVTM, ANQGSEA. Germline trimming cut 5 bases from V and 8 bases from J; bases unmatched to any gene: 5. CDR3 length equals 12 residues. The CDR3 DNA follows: TGCAGCGTTTTTGGGACAGGGGAAGGCTACACCTTC. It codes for CSVFGTGEGYTF. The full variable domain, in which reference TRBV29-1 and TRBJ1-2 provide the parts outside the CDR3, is SAVISQKPSRDICQRGTSLTIQCQVDSQVTMMFWYRQQPGQSLTLIATANQGSEATYESGFVIDKFPISRPNLTFSTLTVSNMSPEDSSIYLCSVFGTGEGYTFGSGTRLTVV.

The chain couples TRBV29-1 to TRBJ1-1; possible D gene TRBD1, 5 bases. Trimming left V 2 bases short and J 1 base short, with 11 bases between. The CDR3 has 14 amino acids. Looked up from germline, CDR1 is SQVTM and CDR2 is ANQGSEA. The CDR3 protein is CSVELGRENTEAFF. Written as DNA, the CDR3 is TGCAGCGTTGAATTGGGCAGGGAGAACACTGAAGCTTTCTTT.

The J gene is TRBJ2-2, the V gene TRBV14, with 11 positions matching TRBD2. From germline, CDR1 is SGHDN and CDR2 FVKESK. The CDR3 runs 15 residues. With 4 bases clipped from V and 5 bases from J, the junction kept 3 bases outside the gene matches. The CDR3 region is CASSLGLAGTGELFF. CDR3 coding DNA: TGTGCCAGCAGCCTAGGACTAGCGGGTACCGGGGAGCTGTTTTTT.